This TCR beta chain was captured in a study of cytomegalovirus exposure and HLA in healthy donors. Healthy bone marrow donors made up the donor group. PCR primers comprised 60 Vbeta and 13 Jbeta primers. Clones were read by immunoSEQ multiplex PCR, and TCRdb kept only the in-frame ones, dropping some. This sample has about 150,000 clones, with around 90% found just once. Trimming removed 0 bases from V and 5 bases from J, with 8 bases in between. CDR3 length: 13 residues. CDR1 and CDR2 (germline): SGHRS, YFSETQ. Broader study findings: As a later analysis revealed, the rate of TCR association differed by HLA locus, with DRB1 most and HLA-C fewest. Many donors shared some public TCRs, even though most TCR sequences were rare. Later findings reportedly placed an Asian-associated ancestry cluster below the roughly 670-donor mean for N-insertions.

Of note for this clone: Its target is unknown.

This chain links TRBV5-1 with TRBJ2-5; D call uncertain. This sequence originates from a woman aged 40 to 50 in good health and CMV-seronegative. The sequencing sample was made of PBMCs. The CDR3 loop is CASSLGKEETQYF. For the CDR3, the DNA is TGCGCCAGCAGCTTGGGAAAAGAGGAGACCCAGTACTTC.